These T cell receptor beta chains were read from a single sample in a study of blood T cell repertoires in COVID-19. Method: immunoSEQ multiplex PCR; TCRdb's copy keeps in-frame clones and lacks some. In the table there are 390,000 or so clones, over 75% of which are singletons. The sequenced sample was PBMCs or T cells enriched from blood (not recorded which). These receptors were collected from a man aged 18 to 29 who had recovered from COVID-19. Both conserved end residues are part of each CDR3. The D gene is left open where the match is weak. Not every row has a clone size; where given, it reads once, few, many or a size class.

CDR3 length: 14
D gene: NA
J gene: TRBJ1-6
clone size: NA
V gene: TRBV7-2
CDR3 protein: CASRPDTAYSPLHF
CDR3 DNA: TGTGCCAGCAGACCCGACACAGCATATTCACCCCTCCACTTT

CDR3 length: 18
D gene: TRBD1
J gene: TRBJ1-2
clone size: NA
V gene: TRBV9
CDR3 protein: CASRRPPGTGGDRYGYTF
CDR3 DNA: TGTGCCAGCAGAAGACCTCCCGGGACAGGGGGGGATAGATATGGCTACACCTTC

CDR3 length: 14
D gene: NA
J gene: TRBJ1-4
clone size: NA
V gene: TRBV7-9
CDR3 protein: CASSFRQFGEKLFF
CDR3 DNA: TGTGCCAGCAGCTTTCGACAGTTTGGGGAAAAACTGTTTTTT

CDR3 length: 14
D gene: TRBD1
J gene: TRBJ2-7
clone size: NA
V gene: TRBV28
CDR3 protein: CASIPGQGTYEQYF
CDR3 DNA: TGTGCCAGCATACCGGGACAGGGGACCTACGAGCAGTACTTC

CDR3 length: 16
D gene: NA
J gene: TRBJ2-7
clone size: NA
V gene: TRBV14
CDR3 protein: CASSRRWTASSYEQYF
CDR3 DNA: TGTGCCAGCAGCCGGAGGTGGACAGCGAGCTCCTACGAGCAGTACTTC

CDR3 length: 16
D gene: NA
J gene: TRBJ2-7
clone size: NA
V gene: TRBV6-6
CDR3 protein: CASSLELVTEAGEQYF
CDR3 DNA: TGTGCCAGCAGTCTCGAACTCGTCACAGAAGCTGGAGAGCAGTACTTC

CDR3 length: 14
D gene: NA
J gene: TRBJ2-1
clone size: NA
V gene: TRBV3-1/TRBV3-2
CDR3 protein: CASRMRQTYNEQFF
CDR3 DNA: TGTGCCAGCAGGATGCGACAGACCTACAATGAGCAGTTCTTC

CDR3 length: 17
D gene: NA
J gene: TRBJ1-4
clone size: NA
V gene: TRBV12-1
CDR3 protein: CASSFLATGGLNEKLFF
CDR3 DNA: TGTGCCAGCAGCTTTCTTGCGACAGGGGGCTTGAATGAAAAACTGTTTTTT

CDR3 length: 14
D gene: TRBD1
J gene: TRBJ2-4
clone size: NA
V gene: TRBV6-2/TRBV6-3
CDR3 protein: CASSYPAGGSIQYF
CDR3 DNA: TGTGCCAGCAGTTACCCTGCAGGGGGTAGCATTCAGTACTTC

CDR3 length: 13
D gene: NA
J gene: TRBJ1-6
clone size: NA
V gene: TRBV27
CDR3 protein: CASSNREYSPLHF
CDR3 DNA: TGTGCCAGCAGTAACAGGGAATACTCACCCCTCCACTTT

CDR3 length: 17
D gene: NA
J gene: TRBJ2-4
clone size: NA
V gene: TRBV4-2
CDR3 protein: CASSQDHAGRAKNIQYF
CDR3 DNA: TGTGCCAGCAGCCAAGATCACGCGGGTAGAGCCAAAAACATTCAGTACTTC

CDR3 length: 19
D gene: TRBD1
J gene: TRBJ2-7
clone size: NA
V gene: TRBV5-1
CDR3 protein: CASSSPTGGVFGWSYEQYF
CDR3 DNA: TGCGCCAGCAGCTCACCGACAGGGGGAGTTTTTGGGTGGTCCTACGAGCAGTACTTC

CDR3 length: 16
D gene: NA
J gene: TRBJ2-1
clone size: NA
V gene: TRBV6-1
CDR3 protein: CASSEWGGRGIDEQFF
CDR3 DNA: TGTGCCAGCAGTGAATGGGGTGGGAGGGGGATAGATGAGCAGTTCTTC

CDR3 length: 14
D gene: TRBD1
J gene: TRBJ2-7
clone size: NA
V gene: TRBV28
CDR3 protein: CASSSPDRELEQYF
CDR3 DNA: TGTGCCAGCAGTTCCCCCGACAGGGAATTAGAGCAGTACTTC

CDR3 length: 15
D gene: TRBD1
J gene: TRBJ1-2
clone size: NA
V gene: TRBV2
CDR3 protein: CASSEMDRDNYGYTF
CDR3 DNA: TGTGCCAGCAGTGAAATGGACAGGGATAACTATGGCTACACCTTC

CDR3 length: 15
D gene: TRBD1
J gene: TRBJ2-2
clone size: NA
V gene: TRBV5-1
CDR3 protein: CASSQRTGGTGELFF
CDR3 DNA: TGCGCCAGCAGCCAGAGGACAGGCGGGACCGGGGAGCTGTTTTTT

CDR3 length: 18
D gene: NA
J gene: TRBJ2-6
clone size: once
V gene: TRBV14
CDR3 protein: CASSPPGYYTSGANVLTF
CDR3 DNA: TGTGCCAGCAGCCCCCCGGGGTATTATACCTCTGGGGCCAACGTCCTGACTTTC

CDR3 length: 15
D gene: NA
J gene: TRBJ1-5
clone size: few
V gene: TRBV7-2
CDR3 protein: CASSLWTTDNQPQHF
CDR3 DNA: TGTGCCAGCAGCTTATGGACAACCGACAATCAGCCCCAGCATTTT

CDR3 length: 11
D gene: NA
J gene: TRBJ2-7
clone size: NA
V gene: TRBV30
CDR3 protein: CAWTGAREQYF
CDR3 DNA: TGTGCCTGGACAGGGGCTAGGGAGCAGTACTTC

CDR3 length: 18
D gene: TRBD1
J gene: TRBJ1-5
clone size: NA
V gene: TRBV28
CDR3 protein: CASSDGDRGGGSDQPQHF
CDR3 DNA: TGTGCCAGCAGTGACGGGGACAGGGGAGGGGGTTCGGATCAGCCCCAGCATTTT

CDR3 length: 13
D gene: TRBD1
J gene: TRBJ1-6
clone size: NA
V gene: TRBV5-1
CDR3 protein: CASTGQDNSPLHF
CDR3 DNA: TGCGCCAGCACCGGACAGGATAATTCACCCCTCCACTTT

CDR3 length: 18
D gene: NA
J gene: TRBJ1-2
clone size: NA
V gene: TRBV5-1
CDR3 protein: CASSLALAGEIRGYGYTF
CDR3 DNA: TGCGCCAGCAGCTTGGCCCTGGCAGGGGAGATACGGGGTTATGGCTACACCTTC

CDR3 length: 14
D gene: NA
J gene: TRBJ1-5
clone size: NA
V gene: TRBV6-1
CDR3 protein: CASSEAGGVQPQHF
CDR3 DNA: TGTGCCAGCAGTGAAGCAGGAGGGGTTCAGCCCCAGCATTTT

CDR3 length: 16
D gene: TRBD2
J gene: TRBJ2-3
clone size: NA
V gene: TRBV27
CDR3 protein: CASSLNSGVYTDTQYF
CDR3 DNA: TGTGCCAGCAGTTTAAATAGCGGGGTATACACAGATACGCAGTATTTT

CDR3 length: 15
D gene: TRBD1
J gene: TRBJ1-2
clone size: NA
V gene: TRBV2
CDR3 protein: CASSSQGAHIYGYTF
CDR3 DNA: TGTGCCAGCAGCTCACAGGGGGCGCATATCTATGGCTACACCTTC

CDR3 length: 15
D gene: TRBD1
J gene: TRBJ2-7
clone size: NA
V gene: TRBV5-1
CDR3 protein: CASSLDGQVSYEQYF
CDR3 DNA: TGCGCCAGCAGCTTGGACGGACAGGTTAGCTACGAGCAGTACTTC

CDR3 length: 17
D gene: NA
J gene: TRBJ2-5
clone size: once
V gene: TRBV14
CDR3 protein: CASSRPSTNTGLETQYF
CDR3 DNA: TGTGCCAGCAGCCGCCCATCAACGAATACAGGGTTGGAGACCCAGTACTTC

CDR3 length: 17
D gene: NA
J gene: TRBJ1-6
clone size: many
V gene: TRBV7-2
CDR3 protein: CASSFLRRVRDNSPLHF
CDR3 DNA: TGTGCCAGCAGCTTCTTACGCAGGGTTAGGGATAATTCACCCCTCCACTTT

CDR3 length: 11
D gene: NA
J gene: TRBJ1-2
clone size: NA
V gene: TRBV20-1
CDR3 protein: CSASRRDGYTF
CDR3 DNA: TGCAGTGCTTCCCGGAGGGACGGCTACACCTTC

CDR3 length: 15
D gene: NA
J gene: TRBJ2-6
clone size: NA
V gene: TRBV5-5
CDR3 protein: CASSLRTSGANVLTF
CDR3 DNA: TGTGCCAGCAGCTTGCGAACATCTGGGGCCAACGTCCTGACTTTC

CDR3 length: 16
D gene: TRBD1
J gene: TRBJ1-6
clone size: NA
V gene: TRBV7-8
CDR3 protein: CASSSLGDRVNSPLHF
CDR3 DNA: TGTGCCAGCAGCTCATTGGGGGACAGGGTCAATTCACCCCTCCACTTT

CDR3 length: 14
D gene: NA
J gene: TRBJ1-5
clone size: NA
V gene: TRBV18
CDR3 protein: CASSPGGANQPQHF
CDR3 DNA: TGTGCCAGCTCACCAGGCGGGGCTAATCAGCCCCAGCATTTT

CDR3 length: 17
D gene: TRBD2
J gene: TRBJ2-7
clone size: NA
V gene: TRBV19
CDR3 protein: CAASPRLAGGLLDEQYF
CDR3 DNA: TGTGCCGCCTCCCCCAGACTAGCGGGAGGGCTTTTGGACGAGCAGTACTTC

CDR3 length: 15
D gene: NA
J gene: TRBJ1-1
clone size: NA
V gene: TRBV28
CDR3 protein: CASSSTAAGNTEAFF
CDR3 DNA: TGTGCCAGCAGTTCAACCGCCGCAGGGAACACTGAAGCTTTCTTT

CDR3 length: 14
D gene: TRBD1
J gene: TRBJ2-7
clone size: NA
V gene: TRBV28
CDR3 protein: CASDTGTGDHEQYF
CDR3 DNA: TGTGCCAGCGATACCGGGACAGGAGACCACGAGCAGTACTTC

CDR3 length: 16
D gene: TRBD2
J gene: TRBJ2-2
clone size: NA
V gene: TRBV28
CDR3 protein: CASRYSGEANTGELFF
CDR3 DNA: TGTGCCAGCAGATATAGCGGGGAAGCGAACACCGGGGAGCTGTTTTTT

CDR3 length: 14
D gene: NA
J gene: TRBJ1-6
clone size: NA
V gene: TRBV11-2
CDR3 protein: CASSLGTANSPLHF
CDR3 DNA: TGTGCCAGCAGCTTAGGCACAGCCAATTCACCCCTCCACTTT

CDR3 length: 14
D gene: TRBD1
J gene: TRBJ2-2
clone size: few
V gene: TRBV29-1
CDR3 protein: CSGRQGWNTGELFF
CDR3 DNA: TGCAGCGGCCGACAGGGATGGAACACCGGGGAGCTGTTTTTT

CDR3 length: 13
D gene: NA
J gene: TRBJ1-2
clone size: NA
V gene: TRBV6-5
CDR3 protein: CASSRDPNYGYTF
CDR3 DNA: TGTGCCAGCAGTCGCGATCCTAACTATGGCTACACCTTC

CDR3 length: 14
D gene: TRBD1
J gene: TRBJ1-4
clone size: NA
V gene: TRBV28
CDR3 protein: CASSYRGRREKLFF
CDR3 DNA: TGTGCCAGCAGTTACAGGGGAAGACGAGAAAAACTGTTTTTT

CDR3 length: 13
D gene: TRBD2
J gene: TRBJ2-7
clone size: NA
V gene: TRBV29-1
CDR3 protein: CSVDRSGGTEQYF
CDR3 DNA: TGCAGCGTTGATCGTAGCGGGGGGACCGAGCAGTACTTC

CDR3 length: 14
D gene: TRBD1
J gene: TRBJ2-1
clone size: NA
V gene: TRBV6-5
CDR3 protein: CASSSGQRHNEQFF
CDR3 DNA: TGTGCCAGCAGCTCGGGACAGAGACACAATGAGCAGTTCTTC

CDR3 length: 13
D gene: NA
J gene: TRBJ2-2
clone size: NA
V gene: TRBV19
CDR3 protein: CASSDTGPGELFF
CDR3 DNA: TGTGCCAGTAGTGATACAGGGCCCGGGGAGCTGTTTTTT

CDR3 length: 14
D gene: NA
J gene: TRBJ1-6
clone size: NA
V gene: TRBV19
CDR3 protein: CASSIVAGNSPLHF
CDR3 DNA: TGTGCCAGTAGTATTGTGGCAGGTAATTCACCCCTCCACTTT